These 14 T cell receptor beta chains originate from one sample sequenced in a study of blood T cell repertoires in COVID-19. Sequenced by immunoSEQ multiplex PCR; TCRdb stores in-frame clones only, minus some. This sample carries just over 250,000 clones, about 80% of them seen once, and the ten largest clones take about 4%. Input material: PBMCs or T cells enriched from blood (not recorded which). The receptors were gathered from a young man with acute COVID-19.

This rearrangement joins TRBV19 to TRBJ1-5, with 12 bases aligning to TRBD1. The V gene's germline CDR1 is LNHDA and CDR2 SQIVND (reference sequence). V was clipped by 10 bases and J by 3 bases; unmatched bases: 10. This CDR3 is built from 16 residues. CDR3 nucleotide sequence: TGTGCCACCGACCTGGGACAGGGGGCGGCCAATCAGCCCCAGCATTTT. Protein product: CATDLGQGAANQPQHF.

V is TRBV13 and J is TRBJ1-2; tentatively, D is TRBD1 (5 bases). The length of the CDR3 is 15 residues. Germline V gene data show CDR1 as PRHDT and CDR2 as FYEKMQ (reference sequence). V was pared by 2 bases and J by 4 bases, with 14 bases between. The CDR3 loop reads CASSLRQLKLYGYTF. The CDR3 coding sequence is TGTGCCAGCAGCTTAAGACAGCTTAAACTCTATGGCTACACCTTC.

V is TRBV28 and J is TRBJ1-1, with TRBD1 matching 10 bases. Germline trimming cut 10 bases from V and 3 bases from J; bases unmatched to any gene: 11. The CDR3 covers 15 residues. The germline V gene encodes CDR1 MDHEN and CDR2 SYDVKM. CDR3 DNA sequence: TGTGCCATCGGACCGGGACAGGGGAGAGACACTGAAGCTTTCTTT. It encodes CAIGPGQGRDTEAFF.

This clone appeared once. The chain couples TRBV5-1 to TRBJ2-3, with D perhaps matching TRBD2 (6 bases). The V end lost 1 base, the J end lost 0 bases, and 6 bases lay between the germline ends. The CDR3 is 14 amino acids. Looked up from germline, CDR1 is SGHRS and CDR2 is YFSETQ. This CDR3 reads CASSLRGSTDTQYF. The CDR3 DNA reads TGCGCCAGCAGCTTGCGGGGGAGCACAGATACGCAGTATTTT.

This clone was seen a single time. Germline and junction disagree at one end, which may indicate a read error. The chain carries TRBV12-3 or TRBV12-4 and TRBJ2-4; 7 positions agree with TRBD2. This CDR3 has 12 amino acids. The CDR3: CASSPFSTGRDF. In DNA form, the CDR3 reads TGTGCCAGCAGCCCGTTTTCGACGGGGAGGGACTTC.

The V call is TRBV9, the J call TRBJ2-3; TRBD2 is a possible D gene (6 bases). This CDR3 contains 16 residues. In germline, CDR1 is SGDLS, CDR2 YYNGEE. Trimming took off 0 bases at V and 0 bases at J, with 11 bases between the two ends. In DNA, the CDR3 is TGTGCCAGCAGCGTAGCGGGAGTTTCTAGCACAGATACGCAGTATTTT. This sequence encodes CASSVAGVSSTDTQYF.

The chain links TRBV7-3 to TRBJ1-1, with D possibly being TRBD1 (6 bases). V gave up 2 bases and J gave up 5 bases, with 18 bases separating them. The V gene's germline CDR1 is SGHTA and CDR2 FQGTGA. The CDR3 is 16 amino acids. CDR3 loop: CASSLLRQGRGTEAFF. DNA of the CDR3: TGTGCCAGCAGCTTACTTCGGCAGGGGCGCGGGACTGAAGCTTTCTTT.

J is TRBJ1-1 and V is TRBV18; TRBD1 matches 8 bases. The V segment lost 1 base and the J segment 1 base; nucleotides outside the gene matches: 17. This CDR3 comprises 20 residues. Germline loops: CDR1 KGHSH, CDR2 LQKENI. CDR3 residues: CASSPLKLGSQGGRNTEAFF. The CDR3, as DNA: TGTGCCAGCTCACCACTAAAACTTGGCTCACAGGGGGGACGGAACACTGAAGCTTTCTTT.

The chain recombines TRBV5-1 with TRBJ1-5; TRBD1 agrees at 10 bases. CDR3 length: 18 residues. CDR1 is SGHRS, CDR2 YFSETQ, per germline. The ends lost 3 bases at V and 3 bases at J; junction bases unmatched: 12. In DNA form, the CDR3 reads TGCGCCAGCAGCTCTCACACCTCCGACAGGGGGCTCAATCAGCCCCAGCATTTT. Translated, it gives CASSSHTSDRGLNQPQHF.

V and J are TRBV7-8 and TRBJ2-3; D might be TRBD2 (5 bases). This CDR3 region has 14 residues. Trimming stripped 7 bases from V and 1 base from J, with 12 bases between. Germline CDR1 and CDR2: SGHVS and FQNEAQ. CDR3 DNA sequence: TGTGCCAGCACCAGTAGCGACGGCACAGATACGCAGTATTTT. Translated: CASTSSDGTDTQYF.

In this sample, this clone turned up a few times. This CDR3 is CASRRATTLDTEAFF. CDR3 sequence (DNA): TGCGCCAGCAGGCGGGCGACCACCCTGGACACTGAAGCTTTCTTT. This sequence joins TRBV10-2 and TRBJ1-1; D unclear. V was shortened by 6 bases and J by 3 bases, with 17 bases between the two germline ends. Germline V gene lookup returns CDR1 WSHSY and CDR2 SAAADI. The CDR3 has 15 amino acids.

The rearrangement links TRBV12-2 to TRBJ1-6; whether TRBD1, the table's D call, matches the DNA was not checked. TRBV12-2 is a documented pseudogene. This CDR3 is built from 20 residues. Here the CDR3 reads CASPSRQGHRSPSYNSPLHF. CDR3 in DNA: TGTGCAAGTCCCTCGAGACAGGGCCACAGATCCCCCTCCTATAATTCACCCCTCCACTTT.

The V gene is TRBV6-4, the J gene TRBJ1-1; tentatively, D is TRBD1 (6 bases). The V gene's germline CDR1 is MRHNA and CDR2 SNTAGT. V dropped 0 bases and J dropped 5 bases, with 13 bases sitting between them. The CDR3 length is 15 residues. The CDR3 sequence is CASSDSTGGRTEAFF. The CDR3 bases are TGTGCCAGCAGTGACTCGACGGGGGGCCGGACTGAAGCTTTCTTT.

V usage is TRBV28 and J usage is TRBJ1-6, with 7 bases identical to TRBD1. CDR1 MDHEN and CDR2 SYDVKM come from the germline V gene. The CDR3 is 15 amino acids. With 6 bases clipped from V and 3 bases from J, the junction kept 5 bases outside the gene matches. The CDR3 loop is CASRSGTVYNSPLHF. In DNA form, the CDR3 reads TGTGCCAGCAGATCCGGGACAGTCTATAATTCACCCCTCCACTTT. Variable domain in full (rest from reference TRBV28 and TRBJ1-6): DVKVTQSSRYLVKRTGEKVFLECVQDMDHENMFWYRQDPGLGLRLIYFSYDVKMKEKGDIPEGYSVSREKKERFSLILESASTNQTSMYLCASRSGTVYNSPLHFGNGTRLTVT.